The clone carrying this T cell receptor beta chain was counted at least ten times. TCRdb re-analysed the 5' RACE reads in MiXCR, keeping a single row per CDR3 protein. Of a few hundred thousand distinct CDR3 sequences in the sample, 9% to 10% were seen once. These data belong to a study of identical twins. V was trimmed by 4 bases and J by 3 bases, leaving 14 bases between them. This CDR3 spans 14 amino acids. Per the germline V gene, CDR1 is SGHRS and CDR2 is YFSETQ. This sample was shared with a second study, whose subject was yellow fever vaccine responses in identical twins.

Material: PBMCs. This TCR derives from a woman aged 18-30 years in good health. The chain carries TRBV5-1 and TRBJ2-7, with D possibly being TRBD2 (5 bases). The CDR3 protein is CASSPRDYLYEQYF. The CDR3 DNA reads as TGCGCCAGCAGCCCCCGGGATTACCTCTACGAGCAGTACTTC.